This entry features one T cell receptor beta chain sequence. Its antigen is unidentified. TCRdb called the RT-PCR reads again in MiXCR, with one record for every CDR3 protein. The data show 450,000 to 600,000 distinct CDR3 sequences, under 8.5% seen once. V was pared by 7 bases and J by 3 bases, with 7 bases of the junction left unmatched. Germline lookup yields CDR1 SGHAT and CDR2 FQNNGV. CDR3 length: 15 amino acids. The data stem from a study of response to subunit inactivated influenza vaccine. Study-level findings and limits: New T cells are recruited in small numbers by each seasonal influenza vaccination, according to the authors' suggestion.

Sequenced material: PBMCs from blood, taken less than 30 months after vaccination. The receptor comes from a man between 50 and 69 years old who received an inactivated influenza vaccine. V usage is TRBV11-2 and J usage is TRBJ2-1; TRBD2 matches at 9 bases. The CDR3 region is CASTDGTSSYNEQFF. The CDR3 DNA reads TGTGCCAGCACCGACGGGACTAGCAGCTACAATGAGCAGTTCTTC.